What follows are 16 T cell receptor beta chains derived from one specimen sequenced in a study of blood T cell repertoires in COVID-19 (dated by TCRdb to between 2020 and 2021). Library construction relied on the immunoSEQ multiplex PCR assay. Drawn from immuneACCESS, this table holds only the in-frame rearrangements with V and J called that TCRdb kept. Clones are partly lost; checked studies trace under half to an unresolved V gene and leave the rest unexplained. Within this sample are 150,000 to 200,000 clones, with 70% to 90% of them counted one time only. About 8.6% of the sample goes to the ten largest clones. Material: peripheral blood. The receptors originated from a man aged 45 to 65 with active or convalescent COVID-19.

This chain links TRBV19 with TRBJ1-4, with 8 nucleotides matching TRBD1. Germline V CDR1 and CDR2: LNHDA, SQIVND (reference sequence). The CDR3 length is 14 residues. Trimming took 3 bases from V and 6 from J; bases not matched to a gene: 3. The CDR3 spells CASSIGQGDEKLFF. CDR3 sequence (DNA): TGTGCCAGTAGTATCGGACAGGGAGATGAAAAACTGTTTTTT.

The chain combines TRBV11-2 with TRBJ2-7, with 8 nucleotides matching TRBD1. This CDR3 is 14 amino acids long. V was pared by 7 bases and J by 1 base, with 6 bases of the junction left unmatched. Germline CDR1 SGHAT, CDR2 FQNNGV. In nucleotides, the CDR3 is TGTGCCAGCATCGCCGGGACAGGTTCCTACGAGCAGTACTTC. Protein: CASIAGTGSYEQYF.

The V call is TRBV9, the J call TRBJ2-1; 10 bases line up with TRBD2. CDR3 length equals 16 residues. CDR1 is SGDLS and CDR2 is YYNGEE in the germline V gene. V lost 3 bases and J lost 7; bases outside the gene matches: 10. For the CDR3, the DNA is TGTGCCAGCAGCGCCACAGCGGGGGGGCTCGGAAATGAGCAGTTCTTC. This gives the protein CASSATAGGLGNEQFF. The variable domain in full, with the rest retrieved from reference TRBV9 and TRBJ2-1, is DSGVTQTPKHLITATGQRVTLRCSPRSGDLSVYWYQQSLDQGLQFLIQYYNGEERAKGNILERFSAQQFPDLHSELNLSSLELGDSALYFCASSATAGGLGNEQFFGPGTRLTVL.

This chain joins TRBV2 and TRBJ2-7, with D unclear. CDR3 length: 12 residues. Germline-derived CDR1 and CDR2 are SNHLY and FYNNEI. V was shortened by 6 bases and J by 1 base, with 7 bases between the two germline ends. CDR3 protein: CASRAGSYEQYF. The CDR3 bases are TGTGCCAGCAGGGCCGGGTCCTACGAGCAGTACTTC. Filled out from reference TRBV2 and TRBJ2-7, the complete variable domain reads EPEVTQTPSHQVTQMGQEVILRCVPISNHLYFYWYRQILGQKVEFLVSFYNNEISEKSEIFDDQFSVERPDGSNFTLKIRSTKLEDSAMYFCASRAGSYEQYFGPGTRLTVT.

Note on this clone: Its ends do not fully match the called genes, so a read error is possible. J is TRBJ1-4 and V is TRBV24-1, with D tentatively TRBD1 (5 bases). Germline CDR1 KGHDR, CDR2 SFDVKD. The CDR3 contains 13 residues. CDR3 nucleotide sequence: TGTGCCACCAGTGAGGACACTACTGAAAAACTGTTTTTT. Protein sequence: CATSEDTTEKLFF.

V and J are TRBV4-3 and TRBJ2-1; 7 bases are shared with TRBD1. Unmatched junction bases numbered 3, after V lost 0 bases and J lost 7 bases. Germline V lookup: CDR1 LGHNA, CDR2 YSLEER. This CDR3 contains 14 residues. CDR3 sequence (DNA): TGCGCCAGCAGCCAAGAACACAGGGGAAATGAGCAGTTCTTC. Translation: CASSQEHRGNEQFF.

The chain combines TRBV27 with TRBJ2-1, with 7 bases identical to TRBD2. The CDR3 has 15 residues. Trimming at V came to 6 bases and at J to 7 bases, leaving 12 bases not matched to a gene. Germline CDR1 and CDR2: MNHEY and SMNVEV (reference sequence). The CDR3 sequence: CASRLIRLALNEQFF. For the CDR3, the DNA is TGTGCCAGCAGACTTATCAGACTAGCTCTGAATGAGCAGTTCTTC.

The CDR3 DNA follows: TGTGCCAGCAGTAAAACGACTAGCGGGATACAAGAGACCCAGTACTTC. Translating it yields CASSKTTSGIQETQYF. The J gene is TRBJ2-5, the V gene TRBV2; 11 nucleotides agree with TRBD2. Germline V gives CDR1 SNHLY, CDR2 FYNNEI. The J segment lost 2 bases and the V segment lost 5 bases, leaving 7 bases of the junction unmatched. This CDR3 region has 16 residues.

The V call is TRBV11-2, the J call TRBJ2-2; 10 bases fit TRBD1. CDR3 length: 16 residues. The germline CDR1 and CDR2 sequences are SGHAT and FQNNGV. V dropped 6 bases and J dropped 4; count of bases not matched to a gene: 8. CDR3 sequence (DNA): TGTGCCAGCAGAACGGGACAGGGGTTCGGCACCGGGGAGCTGTTTTTT. It codes for CASRTGQGFGTGELFF.

The chain carries TRBV19 and TRBJ1-5, with D possibly being TRBD1 (5 bases). CDR1 LNHDA and CDR2 SQIVND come from the germline V gene (reference sequence). This CDR3 is 11 amino acids long. Trimming pared 5 bases from V and 16 bases from J, leaving 15 bases between. For the CDR3, the DNA is TGTGCCAGTAGTGCTTGGCGTGGGGCCCATTTT. Encoded protein: CASSAWRGAHF.

This clone is a singleton in its sample. The chain links TRBV12-3 or TRBV12-4 to TRBJ2-5; D is uncertain. This CDR3 region has 13 residues. The V end lost 2 bases, the J end lost 5 bases, and 9 bases lay between the germline ends. The CDR3 bases are TGTGCCAGCAGTTTACTCATCCAGGAGACCCAGTACTTC. Encoded protein: CASSLLIQETQYF.

A word on this clone: The same CDR3 arises from other DNA sequences in this sample as well. V is TRBV28 and J is TRBJ1-2, with 9 bases fitting TRBD1. Germline lookup yields CDR1 MDHEN and CDR2 SYDVKM. The CDR3 is 13 residues long. With V trimmed by 5 bases and J by 7 bases, 5 bases remained unmatched. CDR3 sequence reads: CASSRDRVGGYTF. The CDR3 region has the DNA TGTGCCAGCAGTCGGGACAGGGTTGGTGGCTACACCTTC.

The chain uses TRBV9 and TRBJ1-1, with unresolved D. With 4 bases removed from V and 1 base from J, the gap between germline ends came to 11 bases. The CDR3 has 14 residues. Germline lookup yields CDR1 SGDLS and CDR2 YYNGEE. The CDR3 loop is CASSPPPGNTEAFF. CDR3 in DNA: TGTGCCAGCAGCCCTCCGCCCGGGAACACTGAAGCTTTCTTT.

This rearrangement joins TRBV11-2 to TRBJ1-1; 9 bases are a match to TRBD1. The CDR3 loop spans 13 amino acids. Losses at the gene ends were 3 bases for V and 11 bases for J; bases not matched to a gene: 7. CDR1 and CDR2 from the germline V gene are SGHAT and FQNNGV. CDR3 residues: CASSLRDRAGAFF. The CDR3 DNA reads TGTGCCAGCAGCTTGCGGGACAGGGCTGGTGCTTTCTTT.

CDR3 coding DNA: TGTGCCAGCAACGGCGGGACAGTGAGCACAGATACGCAGTATTTT. Protein sequence: CASNGGTVSTDTQYF. The rearrangement joins TRBV28 to TRBJ2-3; D possibly corresponds to TRBD1 (7 bases). Trimming shortened V by 7 bases and J by 0 bases, and 14 bases separated the two germline ends. The length of the CDR3 is 15 residues. The V gene's germline CDR1 is MDHEN and CDR2 SYDVKM. Using reference TRBV28 and TRBJ2-3 for the parts outside the CDR3, the full variable domain is DVKVTQSSRYLVKRTGEKVFLECVQDMDHENMFWYRQDPGLGLRLIYFSYDVKMKEKGDIPEGYSVSREKKERFSLILESASTNQTSMYLCASNGGTVSTDTQYFGPGTRLTVL.

The chain joins TRBV7-6 to TRBJ1-5, with 7 bases fitting TRBD1. The V gene's germline CDR1 is SGHVS and CDR2 FNYEAQ. The ends lost 0 bases at V and 0 bases at J; junction bases unmatched: 8. The CDR3 is 18 amino acids. The CDR3 coding sequence is TGTGCCAGCAGCTTAGCGGGGACAGCCTCGTATAGCAATCAGCCCCAGCATTTT. Protein product: CASSLAGTASYSNQPQHF.